The 16 T cell receptor beta chains in this list originate from one sample, sequenced in a study of OX40 agonist ivuxolimab in advanced cancers. Produced via immunoSEQ multiplex PCR; TCRdb's table is partial and in-frame only. The sample lists almost 80,000 clones, almost 85% occurring once. Source: CD4+ or CD8+ T cells sorted from blood, taken in a trial of the OX40 agonist ivuxolimab. The receptors were sampled from an adult with an advanced solid tumor such as melanoma, head and neck, liver or kidney cancer.

V usage is TRBV9 and J usage is TRBJ1-4; weak D call: TRBD1 (6 bases). From germline, CDR1 is SGDLS and CDR2 YYNGEE. The CDR3 contains 14 residues. V lost 4 bases and J 6 bases, leaving 13 bases between the germline ends. The CDR3 DNA sequence: TGTGCCAGCAGCCGAACAGGGTCCCATGAAAAACTGTTTTTT. It yields the protein CASSRTGSHEKLFF.

This chain connects TRBV10-1 to TRBJ2-5; possible D gene TRBD1, 6 bases. TRBJ2-7 explains the end of the DNA better; the J call may be wrong. Per the germline V gene, CDR1 is WNHNN and CDR2 is SYGVQD (reference sequence). This CDR3 region has 18 residues. For the CDR3, the DNA is TGCGCCAGCAGGGTCCCAGCCCCCTCGGGACACCACTCCTACGAGCAGTACTTC. This gives the protein CASRVPAPSGHHSYEQYF.

The V gene is TRBV10-2, the J gene TRBJ1-2; D is ambiguous. The CDR3 extends over 15 amino acids. Trimming took off 0 bases at V and 0 bases at J, with 8 bases between the two ends. CDR1 is WSHSY, CDR2 SAAADI, per germline. In DNA, the CDR3 is TGCGCCAGCAGTGAGTCAGCAGAAGCTAACTATGGCTACACCTTC. Translating gives CASSESAEANYGYTF.

The J gene is TRBJ2-5, the V gene TRBV21-1; the table's D gene call, TRBD2, was not cross checked with the DNA. TRBV21-1 counts as a pseudogene. This CDR3 is built from 17 residues. CDR3 region: CASSKGATSGDLPTQYF. CDR3 nucleotides: TGTGCCAGCAGCAAAGGGGCGACTAGCGGGGACCTCCCGACCCAGTACTTC.

The chain joins TRBV16 to TRBJ2-7, with 8 bases matching TRBD1. Losses at the gene ends were 7 bases for V and 7 bases for J; bases not matched to a gene: 15. The germline V gene has CDR1 KGHSY and CDR2 FQNENV. This CDR3 is built from 15 residues. Written as DNA, the CDR3 is TGTGCCAGCAAAGAGGCAGGGACAGGCTCGGGAGAGCAGTACTTC. It yields the protein CASKEAGTGSGEQYF.

The chain employs TRBV2 and TRBJ2-7; D is possibly TRBD1 (6 bases). Germline assignment: CDR1 SNHLY and CDR2 FYNNEI. Trimming pared 2 bases from V and 5 bases from J, leaving 13 bases between. The CDR3 sequence is 14 residues long. CDR3 nucleotide sequence: TGTGCCAGCAGTGAATTTCTGCCAGGGGACGAGCAGTACTTC. Protein: CASSEFLPGDEQYF.

The chain couples TRBV6-1 to TRBJ2-5; 7 nucleotides match TRBD1. Near its end, the DNA agrees better with TRBJ2-7, so the J call may be wrong. Germline-derived CDR1 and CDR2 are MNHNS and SASEGT. The CDR3 spans 12 residues. CDR3 nucleotides: TGTGCCACCCGACAGGGTGAAAGCGAGCAGTACTTC. Amino acid sequence: CATRQGESEQYF.

The chain uses TRBV7-9 and TRBJ1-2; 8 bases line up with TRBD1. J lost 3 bases, V lost 5 bases, and 8 bases had no gene match. This CDR3 has 15 residues. Germline V lookup: CDR1 SEHNR, CDR2 FQNEAQ (reference sequence). In DNA, the CDR3 is TGTGCCAGCAGCCTACTGGGACAGGCAGACTATGGCTACACCTTC. As protein: CASSLLGQADYGYTF.

The V gene is TRBV10-1, the J gene TRBJ1-2; D is uncertain. Between the trimmed V and J ends, which lost 6 bases and 8 bases, there was a span of 19 bases. Per germline, CDR1 WNHNN and CDR2 SYGVQD (reference sequence). The CDR3 has 14 amino acids. The DNA for the CDR3 is TGCGCCAGCAGCCCAGGCAGGATCGAAGGGGGCTACACCTTC. Protein sequence: CASSPGRIEGGYTF.

The chain employs TRBV6-5 and TRBJ1-6; TRBD1 is a possible D gene (6 bases). Germline CDR1 reads MNHEY; CDR2 reads SVGAGI. The CDR3 is made up of 15 amino acids. Trimming cost V 7 bases and J 5 bases, with 15 bases left between them. DNA for the CDR3: TGTGCCAGCAATCCCAGGGGTAGGGATAATTCACCCCTCCACTTT. Translated, it gives CASNPRGRDNSPLHF.

The chain recombines TRBV19 with TRBJ2-5, with D perhaps matching TRBD1 (6 bases). The germline gives CDR1 LNHDA, CDR2 SQIVND (reference sequence). The V gene lost 5 bases and the J gene lost 3 bases, with 16 bases spanning the gap. This CDR3 is built from 15 residues. CDR3 sequence reads: CASSFKDSPEETQYF. In nucleotides, the CDR3 is TGTGCCAGTAGTTTTAAGGACAGTCCTGAAGAGACCCAGTACTTC.

J is TRBJ2-7 and V is TRBV5-5, with TRBD1 as a possible D gene (5 bases). The CDR3 runs 15 residues. V lost 3 bases and J 5 bases, leaving 18 bases between the germline ends. Germline V gene lookup returns CDR1 SGHKS and CDR2 YYEKEE (reference sequence). CDR3 nucleotide sequence: TGTGCCAGCAGCTCTGGGCAGGGTAGGTTGGACGAGCAGTACTTC. Translated: CASSSGQGRLDEQYF.

This chain links TRBV5-4 with TRBJ1-1; 8 bases line up with TRBD1. Trimming at V came to 0 bases and at J to 2 bases, leaving 3 bases not matched to a gene. Looked up from germline, CDR1 is SGHNT and CDR2 is YYREEE (reference sequence). The CDR3 is made up of 15 amino acids. CDR3 DNA: TGTGCCAGCAGCTTGGACAGGGGGGTAAACACTGAAGCTTTCTTT. It codes for CASSLDRGVNTEAFF.

This chain joins TRBV6-5 and TRBJ1-2, with 7 bases identical to TRBD1. V lost 7 bases to trimming and J lost 3 bases; unmatched junction nucleotides: 5. The length of the CDR3 is 13 residues. Germline V gene sequence: CDR1 MNHEY, CDR2 SVGAGI. CDR3 region: CASTFTGDYGYTF. In DNA, the CDR3 is TGTGCCAGCACCTTTACAGGGGACTATGGCTACACCTTC.

This chain uses TRBV19 with TRBJ1-5; 8 bases are a match to TRBD1. The CDR3 totals 14 residues. The junction had 3 bases not matched to a gene; V was cut back by 6 bases and J by 2 bases. Germline V gene lookup returns CDR1 LNHDA and CDR2 SQIVND (reference sequence). CDR3 DNA sequence: TGTGCCAGTAGCCCGACAGGGGGCAATCAGCCCCAGCATTTT. Protein: CASSPTGGNQPQHF.

The chain links TRBV5-1 to TRBJ2-7; no firm D call. From germline, CDR1 is SGHRS and CDR2 YFSETQ. The V end lost 0 bases, the J end lost 4 bases, and 14 bases lay between the germline ends. The CDR3 totals 15 residues. The chain's CDR3 is CASSLALNVLYEQYF. The CDR3 DNA follows: TGCGCCAGCAGCTTGGCTTTAAACGTTCTGTACGAGCAGTACTTC.